This T cell receptor (beta chain) was recovered during a study of T cells after yellow fever vaccination. This clonotype was seen a few times. V was pared by 6 bases and J by 6 bases, with 26 bases between. Germline values: CDR1 DFQATT, CDR2 SNEGSKA (reference sequence). The CDR3 totals 16 residues. TCRdb reanalysed the 5' RACE reads using MiXCR and keeps one entry per CDR3 protein. Among a few hundred thousand distinct CDR3 sequences listed, 5.5% to 8.5% were seen once. The V gene is TRBV20-1, the J gene TRBJ1-2; D call uncertain. The material was CD4+ T cells sorted from PBMCs, obtained on the day of the yellow fever booster vaccination. The receptor comes from a man aged 25-45 years who received the YFV17D yellow fever vaccine. CDR3 DNA sequence: TGCAGTGCCCACGGAGCTCTTAGATCCTTAACGGATGGCTACACCTTC. Amino acid sequence: CSAHGALRSLTDGYTF.